Listed below are T cell receptor beta chains from one sample, sequenced in a study of blood T cell repertoires in COVID-19. Clones were sequenced by immunoSEQ multiplex PCR, and TCRdb holds only the in-frame ones, with some missing. The repertoire has about 130,000 clones, 90% of them found once; the top ten carry approximately 3.5%. The material sequenced was peripheral blood. These receptors were obtained from a man aged 50-60 years with active COVID-19. The CDR3 runs from the conserved cysteine through the conserved F or W. Fields, in order: D gene, V gene, CDR3 protein. A D gene is named only where the DNA matches it firmly.

-,TRBV5-1,CASSRWIERDTDTQYF
-,TRBV3-1/TRBV3-2,CASSQSGRRLGAELFF
-,TRBV10-2,CATPDGPERDYGYTF
TRBD2,TRBV9,CASSAIYSGSNEQFF
-,TRBV13,CASSSGLTHSNQPQHF
TRBD2,TRBV3-1/TRBV3-2,CASSPGLAVQETQYF
-,TRBV9,CASSVSSYPFAGKETQYF
-,TRBV6-5,CASRPAGGKLFF
TRBD1,TRBV24-1,CATSDRGQTYGYTF
TRBD2,TRBV6-5,CASSQASGRDTQYF
-,TRBV2,CASRREQGLYGYTF
-,TRBV13,CASSPRSEQFF
TRBD2,TRBV14,CASSHARREGRATQYF
-,TRBV19,CASGSHSNQPQHF
TRBD1,TRBV2,CASNRPGQASYNEQFF
TRBD1,TRBV9,CASSVGTGPAYEQYF
-,TRBV3-1/TRBV3-2,CASKGLDTEAFF
-,TRBV2,CASRSTGLGTDTQYF
-,TRBV6-5,CASSSQTGPSRGYTF
TRBD1,TRBV18,CASSTGTGLNQPQHF
TRBD1,TRBV5-1,CASSPRQGVSLTEAFF
TRBD1,TRBV4-2,CASSQEGTASTVGANVLTF
-,TRBV7-9,CASSLGGGVAYGYTF
-,TRBV7-9,CASSLAASYNEQFF
TRBD1,TRBV5-1,CASSSTGGEVEKLFF
TRBD1,TRBV6-5,CASKRGPTQDTQYF